This entry lists 28 T cell receptor beta chains sequenced from one sample in a study of blood T cell repertoires in COVID-19. Libraries were prepared by immunoSEQ multiplex PCR; TCRdb keeps only in-frame clonotypes and omits some of them. The sample has roughly 150,000 clones; 87% are singletons. Sequencing was done on a sample of peripheral blood. The receptors stem from a human donor in a cohort sampled during active COVID-19.

CDR3 region: CASSARAAGSSYEQYF. CDR3 nucleotides: TGTGCCAGCAGCGCGAGAGCAGCGGGTAGCTCCTACGAGCAGTACTTC. This chain joins TRBV9 and TRBJ2-7; D may be TRBD2 (6 bases). This CDR3 has 16 residues. The V gene lost 3 bases and the J gene lost 0 bases, with 16 bases spanning the gap. Germline loops: CDR1 SGDLS, CDR2 YYNGEE.

V usage is TRBV9 and J usage is TRBJ2-5; 7 nucleotides agree with TRBD2. The CDR3 loop spans 15 amino acids. J lost 3 bases, V lost 3 bases, and 8 bases had no gene match. Germline V gene lookup returns CDR1 SGDLS and CDR2 YYNGEE. Here the CDR3 reads CASSGEPGGEETQYF. CDR3 DNA sequence: TGTGCCAGCAGCGGAGAGCCTGGGGGGGAAGAGACCCAGTACTTC. Supplemented by reference TRBV9 and TRBJ2-5, the full variable domain reads DSGVTQTPKHLITATGQRVTLRCSPRSGDLSVYWYQQSLDQGLQFLIQYYNGEERAKGNILERFSAQQFPDLHSELNLSSLELGDSALYFCASSGEPGGEETQYFGPGTRLLVL.

This chain links TRBV2 with TRBJ1-2; tentative D call: TRBD1 (5 bases). V was trimmed by 2 bases and J by 4 bases, leaving 17 bases between them. In germline, CDR1 is SNHLY, CDR2 FYNNEI. This CDR3 is built from 16 residues. The CDR3 bases are TGTGCCAGCAGTGAAAACAGGCAGGGTAGGGTCTATGGCTACACCTTC. Protein: CASSENRQGRVYGYTF.

The chain employs TRBV19 and TRBJ2-1; D may be TRBD2 (6 bases). CDR3 size: 15 residues. The V gene lost 3 bases and the J gene lost 9 bases, with 18 bases spanning the gap. Germline values: CDR1 LNHDA, CDR2 SQIVND (reference sequence). The CDR3 region is CASSIRRDHKREQFF. The CDR3 coding sequence is TGTGCCAGTAGTATCCGGCGGGACCACAAGCGTGAGCAGTTCTTC.

V usage is TRBV11-2 and J usage is TRBJ2-3, with D possibly being TRBD1 (6 bases). This CDR3 has 15 residues. V was clipped by 1 base and J by 1 base, with 9 bases between them. The germline gives CDR1 SGHAT, CDR2 FQNNGV. The CDR3 sequence is CASSLGWGRTDTQYF. CDR3 bases: TGTGCCAGCAGCTTAGGGTGGGGGCGCACAGATACGCAGTATTTT. Full variable domain (rest looked up from reference TRBV11-2 and TRBJ2-3): EAGVAQSPRYKIIEKRQSVAFWCNPISGHATLYWYQQILGQGPKLLIQFQNNGVVDDSQLPKDRFSAERLKGVDSTLKIQPAKLEDSAVYLCASSLGWGRTDTQYFGPGTRLTVL.

The V and J genes are TRBV4-3 and TRBJ2-6; D ambiguous. V shed 0 bases and J shed 1 base, with 10 bases lying between them. This CDR3 has 17 amino acids. Germline V gene sequence: CDR1 LGHNA, CDR2 YSLEER. The CDR3 bases are TGCGCCAGCAGCCAAGATCGAGGCGGATCTGGGGCCAACGTCCTGACTTTC. Amino acid sequence: CASSQDRGGSGANVLTF.

In this sample, this clone turned up once. The CDR3 sequence is CATSRDRQGANEKLFF. The DNA of the CDR3 is TGTGCCACCAGCAGAGATCGACAGGGGGCTAATGAAAAACTGTTTTTT. J is TRBJ1-4 and V is TRBV15; 9 nucleotides align to TRBD1. CDR1 is LNHNV, CDR2 YYDKDF, per germline (reference sequence). CDR3 length: 16 amino acids. Trimming cost V 0 bases and J 3 bases; bases outside gene matches: 2.

V gene TRBV5-1 combines with J gene TRBJ2-3; the D gene is possibly TRBD2 (7 bases). The CDR3 totals 15 residues. CDR1 and CDR2 from the germline V gene are SGHRS and YFSETQ. V lost 4 bases, J lost 4 bases, and 16 bases lay in between. The CDR3 loop reads CASSPWTRGADTQYF. CDR3 nucleotides: TGCGCCAGCAGCCCATGGACTAGGGGGGCAGATACGCAGTATTTT.

The chain carries TRBV2 and TRBJ1-2; tentatively, D is TRBD1 (6 bases). The CDR3 covers 13 residues. CDR1 SNHLY and CDR2 FYNNEI come from the germline V gene. Trimming stripped 9 bases from V and 3 bases from J, with 14 bases between. The DNA of the CDR3 is TGTGCCAGTCAGGGGCGCCCTTACTATGGCTACACCTTC. It encodes CASQGRPYYGYTF. Using reference TRBV2 and TRBJ1-2 for the parts outside the CDR3, the full variable domain is EPEVTQTPSHQVTQMGQEVILRCVPISNHLYFYWYRQILGQKVEFLVSFYNNEISEKSEIFDDQFSVERPDGSNFTLKIRSTKLEDSAMYFCASQGRPYYGYTFGSGTRLTVV.

The CDR3 reads CASSLTGQAEQFF. The CDR3, as DNA: TGTGCCAGCAGCTTAACGGGACAGGCTGAGCAGTTCTTC. The chain carries TRBV7-3 and TRBJ2-1; 8 nucleotides align to TRBD1. Per germline, CDR1 SGHTA and CDR2 FQGTGA. V was pared by 0 bases and J by 9 bases, with 1 base of the junction left unmatched. The length of the CDR3 is 13 residues.

The chain recombines TRBV28 with TRBJ1-6; maybe TRBD1 (6 bases). CDR3 size: 16 residues. CDR1 and CDR2 (germline): MDHEN, SYDVKM. V lost 1 base and J 6 bases, leaving 13 bases between the germline ends. The CDR3 DNA reads as TGTGCCAGCAGTTTATCCTCGGGGGGGGCTAATTCACCCCTCCACTTT. Its protein product is CASSLSSGGANSPLHF.

V is TRBV3-1 (or the pseudogene TRBV3-2) and J is TRBJ2-7; TRBD1 is a possible D gene (5 bases). The V end was cut by 4 bases, the J end by 4 bases, with 20 bases between. The CDR3 is 16 residues long. CDR1 and CDR2 from the germline V gene are LGHDT and YNNKEL (reference sequence). The CDR3 is CASSPRSAGSWYEQYF. Written as DNA, the CDR3 is TGTGCCAGCAGCCCCCGATCGGCAGGGTCGTGGTACGAGCAGTACTTC.

CDR3 nucleotides: TGTGCCAGCAGTGAGTCCCTAGCAGGAGGAGAGACCCAGTACTTC. Amino acids: CASSESLAGGETQYF. The gene calls are TRBV25-1 and TRBJ2-5, with D tentatively TRBD2 (5 bases). The V end was cut by 3 bases, the J end by 4 bases, with 15 bases between. Germline CDR1 and CDR2: MGHDK and SYGVNS. This CDR3 is 15 amino acids long. Variable domain in full (rest from reference TRBV25-1 and TRBJ2-5): EADIYQTPRYLVIGTGKKITLECSQTMGHDKMYWYQQDPGMELHLIHYSYGVNSTEKGDLSSESTVSRIRTEHFPLTLESARPSHTSQYLCASSESLAGGETQYFGPGTRLLVL.

The chain combines TRBV15 with TRBJ2-7, with 13 positions matching TRBD2. Germline-derived CDR1 and CDR2 are LNHNV and YYDKDF (reference sequence). The length of the CDR3 is 16 residues. V was clipped by 2 bases and J by 2 bases; unmatched bases: 3. The CDR3 region is CATSRRTSGSPYEQYF. The CDR3 coding sequence is TGTGCCACCAGCAGACGGACTAGCGGGAGCCCCTACGAGCAGTACTTC.

This clone was counted a single time. V is TRBV18 and J is TRBJ1-5; D is uncertain. Germline CDR1 is KGHSH and CDR2 is LQKENI. Trimming shortened V by 4 bases and J by 2 bases, and 9 bases separated the two germline ends. The CDR3 runs 14 residues. CDR3 bases: TGTGCCAGCTCACGAGAGGTTGGCAATCAGCCCCAGCATTTT. Amino acids: CASSREVGNQPQHF.

The genes are TRBV10-3 and TRBJ1-5; TRBD1 aligns across 7 bases. V gave up 4 bases and J gave up 3 bases; unmatched junction bases: 3. The germline gives CDR1 ENHRY, CDR2 SYGVKD. This CDR3 contains 14 residues. The CDR3 spells CAISADRPNQPQHF. CDR3 bases: TGTGCCATCAGTGCGGACAGGCCCAATCAGCCCCAGCATTTT.

V gene TRBV27 combines with J gene TRBJ2-7, with D possibly being TRBD2 (6 bases). V was clipped by 5 bases and J by 2 bases, with 10 bases between them. Germline-derived CDR1 and CDR2 are MNHEY and SMNVEV (reference sequence). The CDR3 is 13 residues long. In nucleotides, the CDR3 is TGTGCCAGCAGTCCCCGGGAGCCCTACGAGCAGTACTTC. Translation: CASSPREPYEQYF.

The chain recombines TRBV11-2 with TRBJ1-1, with 9 bases that match TRBD1. Trimming removed 1 base from V and 4 bases from J; junction bases left unmatched: 4. Germline V gene lookup returns CDR1 SGHAT and CDR2 FQNNGV. The CDR3 has 15 residues. The chain's CDR3 is CASSLGGTGFTEAFF. CDR3 sequence (DNA): TGTGCCAGCAGCTTAGGTGGGACAGGGTTCACTGAAGCTTTCTTT.

This sequence joins TRBV18 and TRBJ2-2; TRBD2 matches 12 bases. The CDR3 extends over 18 amino acids. The V segment lost 4 bases and the J segment 1 base; nucleotides outside the gene matches: 7. CDR1 KGHSH and CDR2 LQKENI come from the germline V gene. The CDR3 DNA is TGTGCCAGCTCACTCGTCCCGGGACTAGCGGGGAACACCGGGGAGCTGTTTTTT. Translating gives CASSLVPGLAGNTGELFF. Supplemented by reference TRBV18 and TRBJ2-2, the full variable domain reads NAGVMQNPRHLVRRRGQEARLRCSPMKGHSHVYWYRQLPEEGLKFMVYLQKENIIDESGMPKERFSAEFPKEGPSILRIQQVVRGDSAAYFCASSLVPGLAGNTGELFFGEGSRLTVL.

This sequence joins TRBV9 and TRBJ2-7; 8 bases map to TRBD2. The CDR3 loop spans 18 amino acids. Germline values: CDR1 SGDLS, CDR2 YYNGEE. The junction had 19 bases not matched to a gene; V was cut back by 4 bases and J by 4 bases. The CDR3 loop is CASSPSGGRSTWGYEQYF. In nucleotides, the CDR3 is TGTGCCAGCAGCCCCTCCGGCGGGAGGAGTACTTGGGGGTACGAGCAGTACTTC.

The chain joins TRBV3-1 (or the pseudogene TRBV3-2) to TRBJ2-7; 7 nucleotides match TRBD1. V shed 0 bases and J 3 bases; nucleotides not matched to a gene: 17. This CDR3 spans 19 amino acids. CDR1 LGHDT and CDR2 YNNKEL come from the germline V gene (reference sequence). The CDR3 here is CASSQECSRGRPPYYEQYF. The DNA for the CDR3 is TGTGCCAGCAGCCAAGAGTGCTCGAGGGGGCGACCTCCCTACTACGAGCAGTACTTC.

The rearrangement joins TRBV28 to TRBJ1-4, with D unclear. Between the trimmed V and J ends, which lost 2 bases and 4 bases, there was a span of 11 bases. The CDR3 loop spans 15 amino acids. The germline CDR1 and CDR2 sequences are MDHEN and SYDVKM. Written as DNA, the CDR3 is TGTGCCAGCAGTTTACGGCGGGAAGTTAATGAAAAACTGTTTTTT. It translates to CASSLRREVNEKLFF.

This clone was seen just once. The rearrangement joins TRBV4-1 to TRBJ1-4; 8 bases agree with TRBD1. Germline loops: CDR1 MGHRA, CDR2 YSYEKL. V was clipped by 6 bases and J by 2 bases; unmatched bases: 14. CDR3 length equals 18 residues. The CDR3 loop reads CASSHVLDRAGTNEKLFF. Here the CDR3 DNA reads TGCGCCAGCAGTCACGTTCTGGACAGGGCTGGGACTAATGAAAAACTGTTTTTT.

The rearrangement joins TRBV7-8 to TRBJ2-1, with 10 bases lining up with TRBD2. With V trimmed by 5 bases and J by 9 bases, 10 bases remained unmatched. This CDR3 has 15 residues. Germline assignment: CDR1 SGHVS and CDR2 FQNEAQ. Here the CDR3 DNA reads TGTGCCAGCAGCCCAGGACTTAGCGGGGGGCCTGAGCAGTTCTTC. It yields the protein CASSPGLSGGPEQFF.

The chain employs TRBV9 and TRBJ1-1; D perhaps matches TRBD1 (5 bases). From germline, CDR1 is SGDLS and CDR2 YYNGEE. The CDR3 extends over 14 amino acids. V shed 4 bases and J shed 2 bases, with 12 bases lying between them. The CDR3 reads CASSSGLFNTEAFF. CDR3 bases: TGTGCCAGCAGCTCGGGACTGTTTAACACTGAAGCTTTCTTT.

The chain carries TRBV5-6 and TRBJ1-3; 7 bases match TRBD1. V lost 0 bases, J lost 0 bases, and 0 bases stayed unmatched. The CDR3 consists of 15 residues. Germline CDR1 reads SGHDT; CDR2 reads YYEEEE. CDR3 nucleotides: TGTGCCAGCAGCTTGGGGACAGGCTCTGGAAACACCATATATTTT. Encoded protein: CASSLGTGSGNTIYF. Full variable domain (outside the CDR3, taken from reference TRBV5-6 and TRBJ1-3): DAGVTQSPTHLIKTRGQQVTLRCSPKSGHDTVSWYQQALGQGPQFIFQYYEEEERQRGNFPDRFSGHQFPNYSSELNVNALLLGDSALYLCASSLGTGSGNTIYFGEGSWLTVV.

J is TRBJ1-4 and V is TRBV27; unclear D gene. CDR1 MNHEY and CDR2 SMNVEV come from the germline V gene (reference sequence). The CDR3 extends over 14 amino acids. V lost 6 bases to trimming and J lost 5 bases, with 13 bases between them. CDR3 residues: CASSRGTFNEKLFF. DNA for the CDR3: TGTGCCAGCAGCCGCGGTACATTCAATGAAAAACTGTTTTTT.

CDR3 nucleotide sequence: TGTGCCAGCAGTGGCCTTGGGTTGACAGTTAGCAATCAGCCCCAGCATTTT. This gives the protein CASSGLGLTVSNQPQHF. This chain connects TRBV6-1 to TRBJ1-5, with a possible D match to TRBD1 (5 bases). The CDR3 loop spans 17 amino acids. Trimming stripped 4 bases from V and 0 bases from J, with 16 bases between. Germline values: CDR1 MNHNS, CDR2 SASEGT.